Listed here is a single T cell receptor (beta chain). The time point denotes: patch test 1, 2 weeks after DPC sensitization. The treatment is: therapeutic diphenylcyclopropenone sensitization with weekly scalp DPC. TCRdb ran MiXCR on the RACE reads and lists one entry per CDR3 protein. The sample shows 370,000 or so distinct CDR3 sequences, 4% to 5.5% of them seen only once. The data originate from a study of human T cells and chemical hapten exposure. The V end lost 7 bases, the J end lost 5 bases, and 12 bases lay between the germline ends. This CDR3 is 12 amino acids long. This TCR derives from a woman aged 50 to 60 with alopecia areata. Some clones in this sample may be carry-over from other donors' samples. The V gene is TRBV12-3 or TRBV12-4, the J gene TRBJ2-7, with a tentative D call TRBD2 (6 bases). The starting material was whole blood, obtained in connection with sensitization to the hapten diphenylcyclopropenone (DPC). CDR3 in DNA: TGTGCCAGCACCTTGGGGGGTGACGAGCAGTACTTC. Translating it yields CASTLGGDEQYF.